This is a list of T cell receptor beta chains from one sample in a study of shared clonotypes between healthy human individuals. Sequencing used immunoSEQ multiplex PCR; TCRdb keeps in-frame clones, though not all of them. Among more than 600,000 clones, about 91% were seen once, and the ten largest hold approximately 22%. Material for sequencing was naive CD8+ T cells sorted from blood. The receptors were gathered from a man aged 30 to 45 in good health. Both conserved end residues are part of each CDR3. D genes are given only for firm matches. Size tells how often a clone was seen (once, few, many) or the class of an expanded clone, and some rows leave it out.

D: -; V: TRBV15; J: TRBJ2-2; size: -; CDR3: CATSRDSGAGELFF; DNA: TGTGCCACCAGCAGAGATTCTGGTGCGGGGGAGCTGTTTTTT
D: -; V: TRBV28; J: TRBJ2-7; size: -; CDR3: CASNSGGTYEQYF; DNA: TGTGCCAGCAACTCAGGGGGGACCTACGAGCAGTACTTC
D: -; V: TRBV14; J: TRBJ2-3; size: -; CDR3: CASSQDGGDTQYF; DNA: TGTGCCAGCAGCCAAGATGGGGGAGATACGCAGTATTTT
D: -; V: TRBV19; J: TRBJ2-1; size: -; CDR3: CASSVPPGDNEQFF; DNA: TGTGCCAGTAGTGTCCCTCCTGGTGACAATGAGCAGTTCTTC
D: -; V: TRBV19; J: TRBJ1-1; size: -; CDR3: CASSTAWGTEAFF; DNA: TGTGCCAGTAGTACGGCCTGGGGCACTGAAGCTTTCTTT
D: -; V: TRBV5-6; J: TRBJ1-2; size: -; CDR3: CASSSGTGNYGYTF; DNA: TGTGCCAGCAGCTCTGGTACAGGGAACTATGGCTACACCTTC
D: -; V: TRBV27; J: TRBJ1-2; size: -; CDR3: CASSLSPYGYTF; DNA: TGTGCCAGCAGTTTATCCCCGTATGGCTACACCTTC
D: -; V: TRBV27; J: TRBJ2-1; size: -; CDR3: CASSFLAEMYNEQFF; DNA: TGTGCCAGCAGTTTCTTGGCGGAGATGTACAATGAGCAGTTCTTC
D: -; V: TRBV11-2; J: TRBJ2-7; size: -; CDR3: CASSPLALEQYF; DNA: TGTGCCAGCAGCCCCTTGGCCCTCGAGCAGTACTTC
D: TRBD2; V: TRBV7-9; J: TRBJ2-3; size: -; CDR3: CASSLGTTSTDTQYF; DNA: TGTGCCAGCAGCCTCGGGACTACTAGCACAGATACGCAGTATTTT
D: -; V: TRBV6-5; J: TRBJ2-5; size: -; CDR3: CASSYQETQYF; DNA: TGTGCCAGCAGTTATCAAGAGACCCAGTACTTC
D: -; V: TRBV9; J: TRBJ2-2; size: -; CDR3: CASSEGLAGINTGELFF; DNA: TGTGCCAGCAGCGAAGGGTTGGCGGGAATTAACACCGGGGAGCTGTTTTTT
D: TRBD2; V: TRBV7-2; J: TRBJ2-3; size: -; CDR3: CASSSLASGGTDTQYF; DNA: TGTGCCAGCAGCTCCCTCGCTAGCGGGGGCACAGATACGCAGTATTTT
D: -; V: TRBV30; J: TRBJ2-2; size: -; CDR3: CAWSPPTARVLNTGELFF; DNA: TGTGCCTGGAGTCCTCCGACAGCCCGAGTTCTGAACACCGGGGAGCTGTTTTTT
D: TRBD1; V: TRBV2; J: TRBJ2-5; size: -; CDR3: CASSPTGVRETQYF; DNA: TGTGCCAGCAGCCCTACAGGGGTCCGAGAGACCCAGTACTTC
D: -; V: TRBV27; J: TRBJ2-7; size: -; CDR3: CASSFSVASLSYEQYF; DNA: TGTGCCAGCAGTTTTTCCGTTGCGTCCCTCTCCTACGAGCAGTACTTC
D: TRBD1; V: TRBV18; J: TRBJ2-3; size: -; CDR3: CASSPLAGQDQDTQYF; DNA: TGTGCCAGCTCACCACTGGCCGGACAGGATCAAGATACGCAGTATTTT
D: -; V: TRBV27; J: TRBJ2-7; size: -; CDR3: CASSLSGQGTYEQYF; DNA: TGTGCCAGCAGTTTATCGGGGCAGGGTACTTACGAGCAGTACTTC
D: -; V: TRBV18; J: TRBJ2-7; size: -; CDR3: CASSPPERPGSAYEQYF; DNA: TGTGCCAGCTCACCACCGGAACGACCGGGGAGCGCCTACGAGCAGTACTTC
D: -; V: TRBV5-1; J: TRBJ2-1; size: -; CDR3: CASSLYGSVNEQFF; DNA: TGCGCCAGCAGCTTGTACGGCTCGGTGAATGAGCAGTTCTTC
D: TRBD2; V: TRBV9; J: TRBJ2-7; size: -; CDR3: CASSVTSGSFYEQYF; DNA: TGTGCCAGCAGCGTAACTAGCGGGAGTTTCTACGAGCAGTACTTC
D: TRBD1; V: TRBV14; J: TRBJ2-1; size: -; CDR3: CASSLRLGQGRHNEQFF; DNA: TGTGCCAGCAGCCTCCGACTAGGACAGGGTCGACACAATGAGCAGTTCTTC
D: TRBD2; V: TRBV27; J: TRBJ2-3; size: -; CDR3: CASSSPLAGEDTQYF; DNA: TGTGCCAGCAGTTCCCCGCTAGCGGGAGAAGATACGCAGTATTTT
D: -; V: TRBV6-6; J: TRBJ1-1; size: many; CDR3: CASSFLPGTEAFF; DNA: TGTGCCAGCAGTTTCCTTCCCGGAACTGAAGCTTTCTTT
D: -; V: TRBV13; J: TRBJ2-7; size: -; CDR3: CASSLLGESSYEQYF; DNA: TGTGCCAGCAGCTTATTAGGGGAGAGTTCCTACGAGCAGTACTTC
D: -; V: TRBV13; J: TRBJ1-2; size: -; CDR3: CASSTDARNYGYTF; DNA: TGTGCCAGCTCTACGGACGCCCGTAACTATGGCTACACCTTC
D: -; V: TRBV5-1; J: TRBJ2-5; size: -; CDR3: CASSHLKDVQETQYF; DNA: TGCGCCAGCAGCCACCTAAAGGACGTACAAGAGACCCAGTACTTC